A few counts support the clone carrying this TCR beta chain. This record comes from a study of CD4 and CD8 cells across lung adenocarcinoma regions. Via MiXCR, TCRdb re-called the PCR reads, giving one row per CDR3 protein. The sample contains about 23,000 distinct CDR3 sequences, roughly half of which appear only once. This CDR3 comprises 18 residues. Trimming cost V 5 bases and J 2 bases; bases outside gene matches: 12. Per the germline V gene, CDR1 is MGHRA and CDR2 is YSYEKL. Samples came from patients with localized non-small cell lung adenocarcinoma. Sequencing input: CD4+ T cells from the center of a lung tumor. The chain uses TRBV4-1 and TRBJ2-4; 10 bases fit TRBD2. The clonotype was recovered from a male donor with lung adenocarcinoma. The CD4 and CD8 labels of this study may be unreliable. CDR3 coding DNA: TGCGCCAGCAGCACAGGGGGTCCTAGCGGGAGTTCCAAAAACATTCAGTACTTC. Encoded protein: CASSTGGPSGSSKNIQYF.